This T cell receptor (beta chain) was obtained from a study of cytomegalovirus exposure and HLA in healthy donors listed by TCRdb under 2017. Describing the broader study: In an earlier analysis of some 610 of the donors, less than 350 Gb of sequence data and 117 million unique TCR beta sequences from roughly 200 million T cells were reported. The study aimed to test whether cataloging public T cell receptors could reveal signatures of past pathogen exposure. In a later genetic analysis, genome-wide SNP genotypes for about 65% of the 666 donors were used, and that subset was treated as a discovery cohort. To study patterns of TCR occurrence, a later analysis re-analyzed previously published TCR beta repertoires from around 700 donors and added high-resolution HLA genotyping. The study profiled the T cell repertoires of 550 to 700 subjects by immunosequencing and related them to cytomegalovirus serostatus. The genetic ancestry cluster associated with self-reported Caucasian donors included about 81% of the roughly 410 genotyped donors. The later analysis used no new phenotypic data to find candidate immune exposures, relying instead on TCR beta sequences and their occurrence across donors. Approximately 310 gigabases of sequencing data and approximately 84 million unique TCR sequences were included in an early release covering roughly 700 HLA-typed donors. On average, around 240,000 unique TCR beta nucleotide sequences were sequenced per donor among 398 genotyped donors of the cohort, with about 19% of those sequences being non-productive. High-throughput TCR immunosequencing, statistical association of individual TCRs with disease status, and machine learning were combined to predict cytomegalovirus infection status. Because of strong linkage in the cohort, a handful of DR-DQ haplotypes were treated as single units for association and clustering. The number of donors typed differed by locus, with roughly 629-640 for A, B, C, DRB1 and DQB1, approximately 500 for DQA1, over 600 for DPA1, and 450 to 480 for DPB1. An earlier analysis of more than 450 of the donors used high-throughput TCR beta sequencing to judge whether each TCR beta V gene segment behaved as functional or pseudogenic. In addition to the first cohort of approximately 670 subjects, a separate validation cohort of around 110 different subjects was used. HLA typing covered class I and class II loci at four-digit resolution. Donor age, sex, ethnicity and CMV serostatus were compiled alongside the repertoire data. Every repertoire in the discovery cohort had been generated on one and the same sequencing platform. The full study reports these points: An earlier analysis of 587 of the donors showed that most TCR beta V segments appeared in productive rearrangements either about 87% or about 30% of the time, which broadly matched IMGT annotations. According to a later analysis, parvovirus B19, influenza, CMV and Epstein-Barr virus appeared linked to several top co-occurrence clusters. A group of highly shared sequence variants was considered likely to be a technical artifact of the sequencing pipeline. Across donors, most TCR sequences were observed very rarely, whereas some public TCRs were present in many individuals. Only TCR beta chains were sequenced in this cohort, and the absence of alpha or paired-chain data limited detectable features. A later analysis found that most CMV-associated TCR beta chains appeared HLA-restricted, with HLA associations seemingly driven largely by CMV exposure. The authors suggested that the approach could potentially be generalized to other disease states and immunological phenotypes. A further reported finding was that TCR beta sequences accurately predicted the HLA-A and HLA-B alleles for most subjects in the first cohort. Compared with equally common non-associated chains, HLA-associated TCR beta chains in a later analysis were more clonally expanded and had lower generation probabilities. Three of the identified cytomegalovirus-associated TCR beta chains were confirmed in vitro to be specific for cytomegalovirus antigens. In both the original and validation cohorts, the classifier was reported to diagnose cytomegalovirus status with high specificity and sensitivity. Strong co-occurrence of HLA alleles, especially DR and DQ, made assigning TCR associations to individual alleles difficult. Because HLA typing was missing for some donors at each locus, association tests included only the typed subset. In a later genetic analysis, fewer N-insertions in productive TCRs were reported among donors in an Asian-associated ancestry cluster than the 666-donor mean. A later analysis found that TCR association rates varied across HLA loci, with DRB1 alleles showing the most associated TCRs and HLA-C alleles the fewest. A later genetic analysis associated a missense DCLRE1C variant with V-gene and J-gene trimming of TCR beta chains, and an independent cohort replicated the association. The only immune exposure information available for the cohort was CMV serostatus. Some IMGT-functional V segments, including TRBV6-2 and TRBV6-3, could not be told apart with the 87-base-pair reads, so those segments were excluded. Seventeen rarely observed V segments, including chromosome 9 orphons, were excluded from the earlier analysis of just under 600 of the donors because counts were too low. A total of 150 to 200 TCR beta chains were listed by the study as associated with cytomegalovirus. Specific HLA alleles were associated with about 17,000 TCR beta sequences at a false discovery rate of 0.05 in a later analysis. Roughly uniform sequencing depth across donors was assumed in presence/absence analyses, although this assumption may not hold. Correlated functional status among segregating V segments might be attributable to linkage disequilibrium, but an unknown experimental factor could not be ruled out.

As regards this clone: The antigen it binds to is not known.

The cohort consisted of 670 or so healthy bone marrow donors. Cohort members were all nominally healthy when sampled, although unrecorded immune exposures were likely present. The donor tested CMV seronegative, placing the donor among the approximately 400 seronegative members of the cohort. A peripheral blood sample was collected from each donor, and TCR beta sequencing was performed on peripheral blood mononuclear cells. Genomic DNA extraction from the blood cell samples was performed with the Qiagen DNeasy Blood Extraction Kit. The method behind the library was the immunoSEQ multiplex PCR assay. For the multiplex PCR, a mixture combining 60 forward primers for TCR Vbeta segments and 13 reverse primers for TCR Jbeta segments was used. Amplification of the CDR3 region of rearranged TCR beta genes was performed with a multiplex PCR assay on genomic DNA. Amplified TCR beta libraries were sequenced as 87-base-pair reads on the Illumina HiSeq System. The paper's processing steps were these. In a later analysis, some 80 million unique TCR beta chains were counted across the 690 or so repertoires, and about 10 million of these chains were shared by at least two donors. Raw reads were error-corrected and collapsed into unique sequences by a nearest-neighbor algorithm in which closely related sequences were merged to remove PCR and sequencing errors. To assign V, D and J gene segments, CDR3 sequences were aligned to IMGT reference sequences. Each retained sequence needed at least a six-nucleotide match to both a V gene segment and a J gene segment. A rearrangement was called productive if the CDR3 had no stop codons and remained in frame with V and J, and every other rearrangement was called non-productive. Following IMGT convention, CDR3 was defined as the stretch from the second conserved V-encoded cysteine to the conserved J-encoded phenylalanine. The earlier analysis of approximately 500 of the donors excluded sequences that lacked an unambiguous match to a single V gene segment. In an earlier analysis of about 590 of the donors, a V segment was called functional when productive rearrangements were above 56.7%, and segregating when the standard deviation between donors exceeded 5%. A statistical classification framework was built to diagnose cytomegalovirus status from the catalog of TCR beta chain sequences. In a later analysis, V and J genes were assigned by comparing TCR nucleotide sequences against IMGT/GENE-DB human TR gene sequences. The TCRdist pipeline was used in a later analysis to assign CDR3 sequences and most-parsimonious VDJ recombination scenarios. In a later analysis, each TCR beta chain was defined by its CDR3 amino acid sequence together with its V-gene family, and reads lacking a unique V-gene family were excluded. A later analysis removed 592 highly shared, low-generation-probability nucleotide sequences to deal with suspected cross-contamination and a sequencing artifact. A later analysis calculated a clonal expansion index for each public chain from normalized within-repertoire ranks of inferred template counts. Generation probabilities in a later analysis came from a VDJ recombination model fitted to out-of-frame rearrangements, and those results were checked against IGoR. In a later analysis, hypergeometric tests were used to score TCR-TCR, TCR-HLA and TCR-CMV co-occurrence, with a repertoire-size bias correction applied to TCR pairs. A later analysis estimated false discovery rates by permuting HLA or CMV assignments 20 times. A later analysis grouped co-occurring TCRs with DBSCAN, adding TCRdist sequence similarity when clustering within HLA-allele-positive subsets. Co-occurrence clustering excluded repertoires with fewer than 30,000 or more than 120,000 public chains, plus five with anomalous nucleotide sharing. As stored in TCRdb, this immuneACCESS dataset retains in-frame rearrangements with V and J assigned. A fraction of the clones does not appear; measured against another copy, unresolved V genes explain less than half of the discrepancy, and the remainder lacks a known reason. Clone size and the V and J calls come from that table; the DNA yielded D and trimming. The table kept for this sample lists approximately 120,000 clones. The ten largest clones represent about 2.2% of the sample.

The CDR3 holds 11 amino acids from the cysteine to the phenylalanine. The kept DNA is CDR3 alone, 33 bases in frame from the first base. V is trimmed back by 8 bases and J by 8 bases, and the junction contains 6 bases that no gene match accounts for. The germline V gene yields SQVTM for CDR1 and ANQGSEA for CDR2. The receptor was isolated from a man aged 35-49 years in good health and CMV-seronegative. Sequenced input: PBMCs. The receptor chain draws on TRBV29-1 and TRBJ1-2, with 9 junctional bases fitting TRBD1. DNA sequence: TGCAGCACCGGACAGGGGTACGGCTACACCTTC. This yields the protein CSTGQGYGYTF. Here the CDR3 is joined to the reference TRBV29-1 and TRBJ1-2 genes, and the full variable domain is: SAVISQKPSRDICQRGTSLTIQCQVDSQVTMMFWYRQQPGQSLTLIATANQGSEATYESGFVIDKFPISRPNLTFSTLTVSNMSPEDSSIYLCSTGQGYGYTFGSGTRLTVV.